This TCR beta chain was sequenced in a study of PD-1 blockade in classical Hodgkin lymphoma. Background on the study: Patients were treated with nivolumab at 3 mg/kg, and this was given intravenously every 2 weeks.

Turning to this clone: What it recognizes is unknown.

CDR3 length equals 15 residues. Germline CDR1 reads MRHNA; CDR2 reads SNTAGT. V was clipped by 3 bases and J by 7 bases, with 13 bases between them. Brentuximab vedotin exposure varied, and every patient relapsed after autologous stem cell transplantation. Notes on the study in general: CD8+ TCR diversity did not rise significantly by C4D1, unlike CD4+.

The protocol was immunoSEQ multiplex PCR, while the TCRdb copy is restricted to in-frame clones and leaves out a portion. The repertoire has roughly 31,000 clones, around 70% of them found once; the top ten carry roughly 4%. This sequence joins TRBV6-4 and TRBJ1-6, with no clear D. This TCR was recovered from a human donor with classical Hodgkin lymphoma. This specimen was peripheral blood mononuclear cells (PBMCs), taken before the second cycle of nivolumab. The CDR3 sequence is CASSELGRGNSPLHF. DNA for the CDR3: TGTGCCAGCAGTGAATTAGGACGGGGAAATTCACCCCTCCACTTT.